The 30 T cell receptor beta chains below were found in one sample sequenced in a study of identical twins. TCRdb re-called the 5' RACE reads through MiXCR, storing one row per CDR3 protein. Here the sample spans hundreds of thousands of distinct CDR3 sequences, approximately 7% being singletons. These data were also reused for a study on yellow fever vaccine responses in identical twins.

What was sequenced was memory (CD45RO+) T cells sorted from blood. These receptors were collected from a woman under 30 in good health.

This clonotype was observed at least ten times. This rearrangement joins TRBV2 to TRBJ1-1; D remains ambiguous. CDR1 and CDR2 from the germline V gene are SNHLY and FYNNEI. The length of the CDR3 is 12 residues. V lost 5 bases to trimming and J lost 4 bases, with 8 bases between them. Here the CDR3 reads CASSRRITEAFF. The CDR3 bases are TGTGCCAGCAGTCGGAGGATCACTGAAGCTTTCTTT.

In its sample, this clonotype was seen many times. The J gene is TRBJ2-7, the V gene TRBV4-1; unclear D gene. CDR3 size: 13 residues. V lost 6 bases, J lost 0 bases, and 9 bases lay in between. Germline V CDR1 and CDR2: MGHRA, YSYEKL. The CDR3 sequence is CASRGLGSYEQYF. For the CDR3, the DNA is TGCGCCAGCAGGGGCCTGGGCTCCTACGAGCAGTACTTC.

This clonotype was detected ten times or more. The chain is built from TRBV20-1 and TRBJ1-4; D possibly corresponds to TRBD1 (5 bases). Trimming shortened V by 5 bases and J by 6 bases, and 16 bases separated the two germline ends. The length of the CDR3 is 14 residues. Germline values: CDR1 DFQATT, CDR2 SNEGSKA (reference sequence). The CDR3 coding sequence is TGCAGTGCTCTTGGAGGGGTTGTGGATGAAAAACTGTTTTTT. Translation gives CSALGGVVDEKLFF.

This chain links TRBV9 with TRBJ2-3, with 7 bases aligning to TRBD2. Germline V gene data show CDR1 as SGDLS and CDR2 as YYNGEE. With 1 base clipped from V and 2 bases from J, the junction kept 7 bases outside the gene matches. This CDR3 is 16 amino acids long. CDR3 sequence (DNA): TGTGCCAGCAGCGTAAGTCTAGCGGATATCACAGATACGCAGTATTTT. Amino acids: CASSVSLADITDTQYF.

CDR3 loop: CASSYGVGFTGELFF. The CDR3, as DNA: TGTGCCAGCAGTTACGGGGTCGGGTTCACCGGGGAGCTGTTTTTT. V and J are TRBV6-5 and TRBJ2-2, with D unclear. V lost 2 bases to trimming and J lost 4 bases, with 11 bases between them. There are 15 residues in the CDR3. Germline V lookup: CDR1 MNHEY, CDR2 SVGAGI.

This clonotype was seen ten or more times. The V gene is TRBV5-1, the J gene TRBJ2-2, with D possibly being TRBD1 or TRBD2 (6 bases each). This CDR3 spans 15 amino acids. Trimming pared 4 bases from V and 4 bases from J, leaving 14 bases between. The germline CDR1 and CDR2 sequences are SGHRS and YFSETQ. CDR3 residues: CASSDRGGPTGELFF. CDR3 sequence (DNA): TGCGCCAGCAGCGATCGAGGGGGGCCCACCGGGGAGCTGTTTTTT. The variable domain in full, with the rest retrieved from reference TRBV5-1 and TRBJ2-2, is KAGVTQTPRYLIKTRGQQVTLSCSPISGHRSVSWYQQTPGQGLQFLFEYFSETQRNKGNFPGRFSGRQFSNSRSEMNVSTLELGDSALYLCASSDRGGPTGELFFGEGSRLTVL.

The CDR3 reads CASSLARLLDAEQYF. The DNA for the CDR3 is TGTGCCAGCAGCTTAGCTAGGCTACTGGACGCCGAGCAGTACTTC. The chain couples TRBV7-6 to TRBJ2-7; D is uncertain. Looked up from germline, CDR1 is SGHVS and CDR2 is FNYEAQ. The V gene lost 0 bases and the J gene lost 6 bases, with 15 bases spanning the gap. This CDR3 region has 15 residues.

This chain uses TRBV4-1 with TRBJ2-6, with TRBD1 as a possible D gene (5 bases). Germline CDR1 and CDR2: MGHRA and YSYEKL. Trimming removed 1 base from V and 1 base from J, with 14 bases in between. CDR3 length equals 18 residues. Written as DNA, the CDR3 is TGCGCCAGCAGCCAAGTCGACACAGGACCATCTGGGGCCAACGTCCTGACTTTC. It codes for CASSQVDTGPSGANVLTF.

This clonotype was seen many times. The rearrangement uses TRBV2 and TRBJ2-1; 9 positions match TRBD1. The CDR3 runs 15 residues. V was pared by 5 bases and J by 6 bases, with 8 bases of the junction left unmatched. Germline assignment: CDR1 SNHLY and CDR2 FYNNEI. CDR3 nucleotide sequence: TGTGCCAGCAGTCTACCGGGACAGGGTAGCAATGAGCAGTTCTTC. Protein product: CASSLPGQGSNEQFF.

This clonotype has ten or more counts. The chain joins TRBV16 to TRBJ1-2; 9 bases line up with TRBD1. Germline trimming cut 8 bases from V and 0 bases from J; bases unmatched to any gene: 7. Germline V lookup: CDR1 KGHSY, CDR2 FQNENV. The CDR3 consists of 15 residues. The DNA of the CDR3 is TGTGCCAGCCTGCTTGGGACAGGGACTAACTATGGCTACACCTTC. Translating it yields CASLLGTGTNYGYTF.

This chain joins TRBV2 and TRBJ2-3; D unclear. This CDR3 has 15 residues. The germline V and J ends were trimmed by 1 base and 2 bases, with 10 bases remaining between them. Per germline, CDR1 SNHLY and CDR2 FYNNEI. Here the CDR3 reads CASSEEGIDTDTQYF. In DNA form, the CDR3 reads TGTGCCAGCAGTGAAGAGGGTATCGACACAGATACGCAGTATTTT.

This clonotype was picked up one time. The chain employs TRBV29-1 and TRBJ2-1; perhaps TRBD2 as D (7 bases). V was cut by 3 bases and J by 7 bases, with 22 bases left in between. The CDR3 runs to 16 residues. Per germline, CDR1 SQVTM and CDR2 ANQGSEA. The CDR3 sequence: CSVDQRGAGVRNEQFF. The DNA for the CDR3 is TGCAGCGTTGACCAGAGGGGGGCGGGGGTGAGGAATGAGCAGTTCTTC.

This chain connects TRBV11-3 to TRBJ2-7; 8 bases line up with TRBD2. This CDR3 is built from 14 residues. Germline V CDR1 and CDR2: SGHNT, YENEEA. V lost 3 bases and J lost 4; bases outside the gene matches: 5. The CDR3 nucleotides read TGTGCCAGCAGCTTCCCAGCGGGAGTTTACGAGCAGTACTTC. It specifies CASSFPAGVYEQYF.

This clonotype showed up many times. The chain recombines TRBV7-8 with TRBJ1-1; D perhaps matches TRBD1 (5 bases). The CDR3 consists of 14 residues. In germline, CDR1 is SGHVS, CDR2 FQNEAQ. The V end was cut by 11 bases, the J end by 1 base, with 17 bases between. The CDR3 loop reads CAGTRDVQNTEAFF. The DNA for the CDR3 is TGTGCCGGAACCCGGGACGTACAGAACACTGAAGCTTTCTTT.

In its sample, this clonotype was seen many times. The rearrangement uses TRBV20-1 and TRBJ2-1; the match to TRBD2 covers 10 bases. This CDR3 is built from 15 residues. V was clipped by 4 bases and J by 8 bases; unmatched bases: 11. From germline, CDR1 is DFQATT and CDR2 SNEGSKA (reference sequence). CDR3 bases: TGCAGTGCTACCCTAGCGGGAGTAAACCGGGATGAGCAGTTCTTC. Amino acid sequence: CSATLAGVNRDEQFF.

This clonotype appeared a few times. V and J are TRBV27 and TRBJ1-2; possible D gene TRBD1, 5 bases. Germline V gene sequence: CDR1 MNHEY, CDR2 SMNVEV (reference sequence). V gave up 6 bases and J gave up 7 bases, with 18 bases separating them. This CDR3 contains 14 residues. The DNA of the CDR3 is TGTGCCAGCAGAAATGGAAGGGAGAGGGGTGGCTACACCTTC. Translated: CASRNGRERGGYTF.

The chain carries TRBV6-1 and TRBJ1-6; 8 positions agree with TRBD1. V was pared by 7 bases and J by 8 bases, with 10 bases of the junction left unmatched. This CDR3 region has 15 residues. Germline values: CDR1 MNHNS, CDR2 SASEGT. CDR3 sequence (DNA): TGTGCCAGCATGGGCGACAGGGGCCGGGATTCACCCCTCCACTTT. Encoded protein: CASMGDRGRDSPLHF.

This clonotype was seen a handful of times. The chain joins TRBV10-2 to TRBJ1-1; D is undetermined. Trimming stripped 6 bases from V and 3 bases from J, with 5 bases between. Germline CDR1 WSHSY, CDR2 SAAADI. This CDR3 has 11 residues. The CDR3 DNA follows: TGCGCCAGCAGACCAGACACTGAAGCTTTCTTT. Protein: CASRPDTEAFF.

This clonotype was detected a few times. CDR3 in DNA: TGTGCCAGCAGTCCCTCAGACAGGGTCGCCTACGAGCAGTACTTC. This translates into CASSPSDRVAYEQYF. The chain combines TRBV28 with TRBJ2-7; 7 nucleotides match TRBD1. The CDR3 consists of 15 residues. CDR1 MDHEN and CDR2 SYDVKM come from the germline V gene. Unmatched junction bases numbered 9, after V lost 5 bases and J lost 2 bases.

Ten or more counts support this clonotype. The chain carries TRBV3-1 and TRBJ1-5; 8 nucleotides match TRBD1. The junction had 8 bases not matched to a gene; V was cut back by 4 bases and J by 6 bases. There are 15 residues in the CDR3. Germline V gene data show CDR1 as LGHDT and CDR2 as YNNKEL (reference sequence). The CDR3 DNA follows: TGTGCCAGCAGCCCTGGGACAGGAGGAAGTCAGCCCCAGCATTTT. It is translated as CASSPGTGGSQPQHF.

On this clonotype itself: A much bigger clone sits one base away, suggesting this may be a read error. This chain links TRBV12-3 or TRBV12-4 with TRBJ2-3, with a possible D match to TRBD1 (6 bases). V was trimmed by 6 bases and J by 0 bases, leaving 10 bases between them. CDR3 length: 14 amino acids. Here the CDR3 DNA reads TGTGCCAGCAGCCAACAGGGAAGCACAGATACGCAGTATTTT. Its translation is CASSQQGSTDTQYF.

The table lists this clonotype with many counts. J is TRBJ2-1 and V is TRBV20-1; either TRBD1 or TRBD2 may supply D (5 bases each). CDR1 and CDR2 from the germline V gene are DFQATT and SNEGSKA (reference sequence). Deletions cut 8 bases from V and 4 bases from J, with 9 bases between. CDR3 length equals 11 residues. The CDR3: CSRGGYNEQFF. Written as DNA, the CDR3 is TGCAGTAGGGGCGGGTACAATGAGCAGTTCTTC.

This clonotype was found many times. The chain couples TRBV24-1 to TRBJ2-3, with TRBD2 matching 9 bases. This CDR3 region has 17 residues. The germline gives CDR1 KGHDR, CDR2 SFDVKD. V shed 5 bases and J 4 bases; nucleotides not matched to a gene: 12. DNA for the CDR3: TGTGCCACCAGTGCTGTCCCCGGCGGGGGGGCCCCAGATACGCAGTATTTT. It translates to CATSAVPGGGAPDTQYF.

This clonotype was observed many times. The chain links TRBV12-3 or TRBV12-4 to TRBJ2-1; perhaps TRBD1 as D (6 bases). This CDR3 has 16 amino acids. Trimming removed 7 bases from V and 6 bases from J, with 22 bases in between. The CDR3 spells CASTQLLGGPPNEQFF. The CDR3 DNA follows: TGTGCCAGCACCCAACTTCTTGGGGGCCCACCCAATGAGCAGTTCTTC.

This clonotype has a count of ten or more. Here the CDR3 DNA reads TGTGCCAGCAGGCCCGACCAGGGAGGAAGCACTGAAGCTTTCTTT. It specifies CASRPDQGGSTEAFF. The rearrangement links TRBV7-9 to TRBJ1-1; tentatively, D is TRBD1 (5 bases). CDR3 length: 15 amino acids. CDR1 is SEHNR and CDR2 is FQNEAQ in the germline V gene (reference sequence). Trimming shortened V by 6 bases and J by 4 bases, and 18 bases separated the two germline ends.

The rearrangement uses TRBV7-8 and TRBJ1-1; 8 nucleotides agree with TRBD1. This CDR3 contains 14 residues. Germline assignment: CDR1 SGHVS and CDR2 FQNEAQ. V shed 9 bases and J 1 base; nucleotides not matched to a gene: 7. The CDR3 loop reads CASTQGAQNTEAFF. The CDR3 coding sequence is TGTGCCAGTACCCAGGGGGCCCAGAACACTGAAGCTTTCTTT.

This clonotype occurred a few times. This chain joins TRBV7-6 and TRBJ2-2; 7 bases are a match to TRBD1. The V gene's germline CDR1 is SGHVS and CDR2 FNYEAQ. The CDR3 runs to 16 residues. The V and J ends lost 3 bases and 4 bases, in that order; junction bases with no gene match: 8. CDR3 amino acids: CASSFDRVGITGELFF. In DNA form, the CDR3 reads TGTGCCAGCAGCTTCGACAGGGTCGGGATCACCGGGGAGCTGTTTTTT.

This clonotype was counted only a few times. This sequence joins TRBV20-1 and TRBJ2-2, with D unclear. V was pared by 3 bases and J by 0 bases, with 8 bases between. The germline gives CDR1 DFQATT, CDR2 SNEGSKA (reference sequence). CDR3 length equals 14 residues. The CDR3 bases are TGCAGTGCTAGCAGTCAATCGAACACCGGGGAGCTGTTTTTT. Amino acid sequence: CSASSQSNTGELFF.

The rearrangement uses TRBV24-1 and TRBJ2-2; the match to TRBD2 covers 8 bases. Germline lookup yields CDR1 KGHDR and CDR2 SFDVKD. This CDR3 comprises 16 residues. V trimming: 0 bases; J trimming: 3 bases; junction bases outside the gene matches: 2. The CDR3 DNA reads TGTGCCACCAGTGATTTGCGGGGGGGGGACACCGGGGAGCTGTTTTTT. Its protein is CATSDLRGGDTGELFF.

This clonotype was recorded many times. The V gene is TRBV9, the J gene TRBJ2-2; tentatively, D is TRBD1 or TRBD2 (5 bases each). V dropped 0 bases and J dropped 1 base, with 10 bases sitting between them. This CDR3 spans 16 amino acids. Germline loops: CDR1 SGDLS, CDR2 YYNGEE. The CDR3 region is CASSVEEGRNTGELFF. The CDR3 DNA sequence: TGTGCCAGCAGCGTAGAAGAGGGGCGGAACACCGGGGAGCTGTTTTTT.